Following are 21 T cell receptor beta chains from one sample sequenced in a study of blood T cell repertoires in COVID-19. Sequencing used immunoSEQ multiplex PCR; TCRdb keeps in-frame clones, though not all of them. There are 250,000 to 350,000 clones in the sample; approximately 84% occur only once, and more than 1.1% lies in the top ten. Sequenced input: peripheral blood. These receptors came from a human donor with COVID-19, enrolled during active disease. The donor label of this sample is uncertain.

The CDR3 loop is CATLFYGYTF. The CDR3 DNA reads TGTGCCACCCTATTTTATGGCTACACCTTC. This chain connects TRBV28 to TRBJ1-2, with D hard to call. Germline V lookup: CDR1 MDHEN, CDR2 SYDVKM. V was shortened by 10 bases and J by 5 bases, with 8 bases between the two germline ends. CDR3 length: 10 amino acids.

This clone was seen just once. The chain carries TRBV27 and TRBJ2-3; 9 bases are shared with TRBD1. The CDR3 totals 15 residues. Germline assignment: CDR1 MNHEY and CDR2 SMNVEV (reference sequence). J lost 3 bases, V lost 9 bases, and 10 bases had no gene match. CDR3 coding DNA: TGTGCCAGTCGTCCGGGACAGGGACGGACAGATACGCAGTATTTT. Its translation: CASRPGQGRTDTQYF.

Points on this clone: Within the sample, other DNA sequences also encode this same CDR3. The V call is TRBV27, the J call TRBJ1-1; D uncertain. The germline V and J ends were trimmed by 6 bases and 2 bases, with 4 bases remaining between them. This CDR3 has 11 residues. The germline gives CDR1 MNHEY, CDR2 SMNVEV (reference sequence). CDR3 nucleotides: TGTGCCAGCAGGCGTAACACTGAAGCTTTCTTT. This codes for CASRRNTEAFF.

This chain uses TRBV10-3 with TRBJ2-7; 10 bases agree with TRBD2. The CDR3 extends over 14 amino acids. Trimming at V came to 7 bases and at J to 2 bases, leaving 5 bases not matched to a gene. CDR1 is ENHRY and CDR2 is SYGVKD in the germline V gene. DNA for the CDR3: TGTGCCATCACTACAGCGGGGGGGCCCTACGAGCAGTACTTC. This gives the protein CAITTAGGPYEQYF.

The chain couples TRBV28 to TRBJ2-3, with D possibly matching TRBD1 (6 bases). CDR3 length: 14 amino acids. CDR1 is MDHEN and CDR2 is SYDVKM in the germline V gene. The V end was cut by 8 bases, the J end by 6 bases, with 18 bases between. The CDR3 coding sequence is TGTGCCAGCTCTCCGGGACAAAGGCCTGATACGCAGTATTTT. Translating it yields CASSPGQRPDTQYF.

Points on this clone: A much bigger clone sits one base away, suggesting this may be a read error. The chain carries TRBV11-2 and TRBJ1-1; D unresolved. The CDR3 totals 13 residues. Germline V gene data show CDR1 as SGHAT and CDR2 as FQNNGV. V lost 1 base and J lost 1, with 4 bases in between. CDR3 nucleotide sequence: TGTGCCAGCAGCTTAGGCAGGAACACTGAAGCTTTCTTT. The encoded protein is CASSLGRNTEAFF.

J is TRBJ1-2 and V is TRBV3-1 (or the pseudogene TRBV3-2); maybe TRBD1 (6 bases). CDR1 and CDR2 (germline): LGHDT, YNNKEL (reference sequence). Deletions cut 8 bases from V and 4 bases from J, with 17 bases between. The CDR3 is made up of 14 amino acids. The CDR3: CASHHGGVGYGYTF. The CDR3 DNA reads TGTGCCAGCCACCATGGGGGCGTAGGCTATGGCTACACCTTC.

V usage is TRBV15 and J usage is TRBJ2-3; 7 positions match TRBD2. J was trimmed by 7 bases and V by 1 base; bases with no gene match: 8. Germline assignment: CDR1 LNHNV and CDR2 YYDKDF (reference sequence). This CDR3 comprises 15 residues. The DNA for the CDR3 is TGTGCCACCAGCAGAGCTAGCGGCTCGGCTTATACGCAGTATTTT. This sequence encodes CATSRASGSAYTQYF.

The rearrangement joins TRBV29-1 to TRBJ2-3, with D perhaps matching TRBD2 (7 bases). Germline V gives CDR1 SQVTM, CDR2 ANQGSEA. V was shortened by 6 bases and J by 3 bases, with 19 bases between the two germline ends. CDR3 length: 15 amino acids. CDR3 region: CSVVPGGRGTDTQYF. The CDR3 DNA reads as TGCAGCGTCGTGCCGGGAGGCAGGGGAACAGATACGCAGTATTTT.

The table lists this clone with a count of one. The chain couples TRBV28 to TRBJ1-6, with no clear D. Germline CDR1 MDHEN, CDR2 SYDVKM. This CDR3 spans 16 amino acids. The ends were cut back, 2 bases at V and 3 bases at J, with 11 bases in the middle. This CDR3 reads CASSLRQEIYNSPLHF. The CDR3 coding sequence is TGTGCCAGCAGTTTACGGCAGGAAATCTATAATTCACCCCTCCACTTT.

The chain couples TRBV19 to TRBJ1-5; 8 bases fit TRBD1. V gave up 5 bases and J gave up 4 bases; unmatched junction bases: 4. The CDR3 extends over 14 amino acids. The germline CDR1 and CDR2 sequences are LNHDA and SQIVND (reference sequence). DNA of the CDR3: TGTGCCAGTAGTTCCCGGGACAGGAATCAGCCCCAGCATTTT. Protein product: CASSSRDRNQPQHF. The whole variable domain, filled in from reference TRBV19 and TRBJ1-5, reads DGGITQSPKYLFRKEGQNVTLSCEQNLNHDAMYWYRQDPGQGLRLIYYSQIVNDFQKGDIAEGYSVSREKKESFPLTVTSAQKNPTAFYLCASSSRDRNQPQHFGDGTRLSIL.

The chain carries TRBV7-2 and TRBJ2-3; 10 bases are shared with TRBD2. This CDR3 is 16 amino acids long. Trimming took 4 bases from V and 3 from J; bases not matched to a gene: 7. CDR1 is SGHTA, CDR2 FQGNSA, per germline. In DNA form, the CDR3 reads TGTGCCAGCAGCTCGCGACTAGCGGGCGATACAGATACGCAGTATTTT. It encodes CASSSRLAGDTDTQYF.

V gene TRBV19 combines with J gene TRBJ2-2; 11 bases agree with TRBD1. Trimming cost V 10 bases and J 0 bases; bases outside gene matches: 4. CDR1 and CDR2 (germline): LNHDA, SQIVND (reference sequence). CDR3 length: 15 residues. CDR3 residues: CATRTGGANTGELFF. In nucleotides, the CDR3 is TGTGCCACGCGGACAGGGGGCGCGAACACCGGGGAGCTGTTTTTT.

This clone was picked up a small number of times. The genes are TRBV4-1 and TRBJ2-1; 8 nucleotides agree with TRBD2. In germline, CDR1 is MGHRA, CDR2 YSYEKL. CDR3 length: 17 amino acids. V gave up 3 bases and J gave up 7 bases; unmatched junction bases: 14. The CDR3 loop is CASSQDIAGTPGNEQFF. The CDR3 region has the DNA TGCGCCAGCAGCCAGGACATAGCGGGAACTCCTGGTAATGAGCAGTTCTTC.

The chain carries TRBV9 and TRBJ1-2, with 9 bases identical to TRBD1. V was clipped by 2 bases and J by 7 bases; unmatched bases: 9. Germline V gives CDR1 SGDLS, CDR2 YYNGEE. The CDR3 spans 15 residues. As DNA, the CDR3 is TGTGCCAGCAGCGTCGGTTGGACAGGGGTTTTTGGCTACACCTTC. It is translated as CASSVGWTGVFGYTF.

The chain is built from TRBV5-1 and TRBJ1-6; no clear D. There are 16 residues in the CDR3. Germline V gene sequence: CDR1 SGHRS, CDR2 YFSETQ. V gave up 5 bases and J gave up 7 bases, with 19 bases separating them. The chain's CDR3 is CASRGHAPGENSPLHF. The CDR3 DNA reads as TGCGCCAGCAGAGGCCACGCGCCAGGCGAGAATTCACCCCTCCACTTT.

The rearrangement links TRBV9 to TRBJ2-2; 10 bases are shared with TRBD2. The CDR3 loop spans 15 amino acids. The junction had 1 base not matched to a gene; V was cut back by 1 base and J by 4 bases. Germline loops: CDR1 SGDLS, CDR2 YYNGEE. The CDR3 DNA follows: TGTGCCAGCAGCGTAAGCGGGAGGGGCACCGGGGAGCTGTTTTTT. Translation gives CASSVSGRGTGELFF.

The chain combines TRBV5-4 with TRBJ2-1; D is possibly TRBD2 (6 bases). The CDR3 runs 15 residues. With 5 bases removed from V and 5 bases from J, the gap between germline ends came to 17 bases. Germline CDR1 and CDR2: SGHNT and YYREEE (reference sequence). This CDR3 reads CASREGGIADNEQFF. CDR3 in DNA: TGTGCCAGCAGGGAAGGCGGGATCGCCGACAATGAGCAGTTCTTC.

V and J are TRBV19 and TRBJ2-6; D perhaps matches TRBD2 (5 bases). Germline CDR1 and CDR2: LNHDA and SQIVND (reference sequence). The CDR3 contains 17 residues. Trimming took off 7 bases at V and 0 bases at J, with 16 bases between the two ends. CDR3 nucleotides: TGTGCCAGTACCACCGTGGGTGGAGGCTCTGGGGCCAACGTCCTGACTTTC. Translated: CASTTVGGGSGANVLTF. The full variable domain, rest sourced from reference TRBV19 and TRBJ2-6, is DGGITQSPKYLFRKEGQNVTLSCEQNLNHDAMYWYRQDPGQGLRLIYYSQIVNDFQKGDIAEGYSVSREKKESFPLTVTSAQKNPTAFYLCASTTVGGGSGANVLTFGAGSRLTVL.

The chain is built from TRBV12-3 or TRBV12-4 and TRBJ2-1; weak D call: TRBD1 (5 bases). Trimming stripped 6 bases from V and 11 bases from J, with 17 bases between. The CDR3 totals 13 residues. The CDR3 loop is CASSSSKTAQQFF. The CDR3 DNA is TGTGCCAGCAGCTCTTCCAAGACAGCTCAGCAGTTCTTC.

The genes are TRBV9 and TRBJ2-6; TRBD1 is a possible D gene (5 bases). Germline CDR1 is SGDLS and CDR2 is YYNGEE. The CDR3 spans 14 residues. The V end was cut by 5 bases, the J end by 0 bases, with 6 bases between. CDR3 loop: CASRDISGANVLTF. Here the CDR3 DNA reads TGTGCCAGCAGGGACATCTCTGGGGCCAACGTCCTGACTTTC.